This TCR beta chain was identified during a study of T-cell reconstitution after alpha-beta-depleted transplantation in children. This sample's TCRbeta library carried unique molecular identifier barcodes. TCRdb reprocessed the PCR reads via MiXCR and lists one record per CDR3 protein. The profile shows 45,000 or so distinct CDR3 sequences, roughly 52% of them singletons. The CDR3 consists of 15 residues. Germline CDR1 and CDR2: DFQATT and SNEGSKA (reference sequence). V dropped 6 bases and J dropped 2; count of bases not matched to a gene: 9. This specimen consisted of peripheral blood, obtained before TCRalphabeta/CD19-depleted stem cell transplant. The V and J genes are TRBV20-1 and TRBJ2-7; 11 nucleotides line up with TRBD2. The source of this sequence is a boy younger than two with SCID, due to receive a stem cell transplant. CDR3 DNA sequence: TGCAGTGCAAAGGCTAGCGGGGGGCCCCCCTACGAGCAGTACTTC. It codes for CSAKASGGPPYEQYF.